This TCR beta chain was identified during a study of T cells in Graves' hyperthyroidism and ophthalmopathy. Study conclusions and caveats: Within blood appeared most thyroid clonotypes that had expanded above 0.001.

RNA transcripts served as the template for amplifying TCR beta CDR3 regions. HTBI primers were employed in a first-round RT-PCR of the TCR CDR3. A single record per CDR3 protein comes from TCRdb applying MiXCR to the multiplex PCR reads. The profile shows some 650,000 distinct CDR3 sequences, more than 15% of them singletons. The sample holds a few counts of this clonotype. Its antigen is unidentified. The length of the CDR3 is 14 residues. The germline CDR1 and CDR2 sequences are SQVTM and ANQGSEA. Trimming cost V 6 bases and J 6 bases; bases outside gene matches: 7. Diagnoses rested on clinical symptoms, serum thyroxine and TRAb, thyroid ultrasound and orbital computed tomography.

Material for sequencing was blood. This clonotype was obtained from a woman aged 40 to 50 with Graves' ophthalmopathy. The chain is built from TRBV29-1 and TRBJ2-1; TRBD1 matches at 11 bases. CDR3 amino acids: CSVQTGTGGNEQFF. CDR3 DNA sequence: TGCAGCGTCCAAACCGGGACAGGGGGCAATGAGCAGTTCTTC.